This T cell receptor beta chain was observed in a study of cytomegalovirus exposure and HLA in healthy donors (TCRdb year 2017). Looking at the study overall: According to an earlier analysis of 550 to 700 of the donors, about 179 million T cells yielded 95 million to 140 million unique TCR beta sequences and roughly 280 Gb of sequence data. Rather than drawing on any new phenotypic data, the later analysis identified candidate immune exposures from TCR beta sequences and the way those sequences occurred across donors. To predict cytomegalovirus infection status, the study brought together high-throughput TCR immunosequencing, statistical association of individual TCRs with disease status, and machine learning. Of the 398 genotyped donors, roughly 80% fell in the genetic ancestry cluster associated with self-reported Caucasian donors. The T cell repertoires of some 700 subjects were profiled by immunosequencing and related to cytomegalovirus serostatus. A separate validation cohort of 100 to 150 different subjects was used in addition to the roughly 620-subject first cohort. Typing coverage varied by locus: roughly 629-630 donors for A, B, C, DRB1 and DQB1; roughly 500 for DQA1; 600 to 610 for DPA1; roughly 450 for DPB1. Every repertoire in the discovery cohort had been generated on one and the same sequencing platform. An early release covering roughly 600 HLA-typed donors comprised about 290 gigabases of sequencing data and tens of millions of unique TCR sequences. The study was designed to test whether signatures of past pathogen exposure could be identified by cataloging public T cell receptors. An earlier analysis of around 580 of the donors used high-throughput TCR beta sequencing to judge whether each TCR beta V gene segment behaved as functional or pseudogenic. Genome-wide SNP genotypes for about three fifths of the roughly 700 donors were used in a later genetic analysis, which treated that subset as a discovery cohort. A later analysis re-analyzed previously published TCR beta repertoires from about 600 donors and added high-resolution HLA genotyping to study TCR occurrence patterns. Among some 410 genotyped donors of the cohort, an average of roughly 230,000 unique TCR beta nucleotide sequences was sequenced per donor, of which about 19% were non-productive. Class I and class II HLA loci were covered by the typing at four-digit resolution. Donor age, sex, ethnicity and CMV serostatus were compiled together with the repertoire data. Several DR-DQ haplotypes were handled as single units for association and clustering because linkage in the cohort was strong.

What the research found in general, with its limitations: Only TCR beta chains were sequenced in this cohort, and the absence of alpha or paired-chain data limited detectable features. A later analysis found that TCR association rates varied across HLA loci, with DRB1 alleles showing the most associated TCRs and HLA-C alleles the fewest. Some IMGT-functional V segments, including TRBV6-2 and TRBV6-3, could not be told apart with the 87-base-pair reads, so those segments were excluded. In the study, some 160 TCR beta chains were listed as associated with cytomegalovirus. Presence/absence analyses assumed roughly uniform sequencing depth across donors, an assumption that may not hold. A cluster of highly shared sequence variants was judged likely to represent a technical artifact of the sequencing pipeline. According to a later analysis, parvovirus B19, influenza, CMV and Epstein-Barr virus appeared linked to several top co-occurrence clusters. Because some donors lacked HLA typing at each locus, the association tests relied only on the typed subset. The authors suggested that the approach could potentially be generalized to other disease states and immunological phenotypes. In a later analysis, around 17,000 TCR beta sequences were associated with specific HLA alleles at a false discovery rate of 0.05. Compared with equally common non-associated chains, HLA-associated TCR beta chains in a later analysis were more clonally expanded and had lower generation probabilities. The only immune exposure information available for the cohort was CMV serostatus. A later genetic analysis reported fewer N-insertions in productive TCRs among donors in an Asian-associated ancestry cluster than the approximately 700-donor mean. A further reported finding was that TCR beta sequences accurately predicted the HLA-A and HLA-B alleles for most subjects in the first cohort. A later analysis found that most CMV-associated TCR beta chains appeared HLA-restricted, with HLA associations seemingly driven largely by CMV exposure. A later genetic analysis associated a missense DCLRE1C variant with V-gene and J-gene trimming of TCR beta chains, and an independent cohort replicated the association. Cytomegalovirus status was reported to be diagnosed by the classifier with high specificity and sensitivity in both the original and validation cohorts. Across donors, most TCR sequences were observed very rarely, whereas some public TCRs were present in many individuals. In vitro tests confirmed that three of the cytomegalovirus-associated TCR beta chains recognize cytomegalovirus antigens. In an earlier analysis of 587 of the donors, most TCR beta V segments appeared in productive rearrangements about 87% or about 30% of the time, broadly matching IMGT annotations. Linkage disequilibrium might explain the correlated functional status among segregating V segments, but an unknown experimental factor could not be ruled out. When HLA alleles, especially DR and DQ, strongly co-occurred, attributing TCR associations to individual alleles was difficult. Because counts were too low, 15 to 20 rarely observed V segments, including chromosome 9 orphons, were excluded from the earlier analysis of roughly 580 of the donors.

The cohort was made up of 500 to 800 healthy bone marrow donors. At the time of sampling, all cohort members were nominally healthy, though unrecorded immune exposures were likely present. The donor tested CMV seronegative, placing the donor among the 350 to 400 seronegative members of the cohort. A peripheral blood sample was collected from each donor, and TCR beta sequencing was performed on peripheral blood mononuclear cells. Genomic DNA extraction from the blood cell samples was performed with the Qiagen DNeasy Blood Extraction Kit. The library was produced with the immunoSEQ multiplex PCR assay. A mixture of 60 forward primers for TCR Vbeta segments and 13 reverse primers for TCR Jbeta segments was used in the multiplex PCR. A multiplex PCR assay on genomic DNA amplified the CDR3 region of rearranged TCR beta genes. The Illumina HiSeq System was used to sequence the amplified TCR beta libraries as 87-base-pair reads. The authors' pipeline ran thus. In a later analysis, about 80 million unique TCR beta chains were counted across the approximately 640 repertoires, and roughly 11 million of these chains were shared by at least two donors. A nearest-neighbor algorithm error-corrected the raw reads and collapsed the reads into unique sequences, merging closely related sequences to remove PCR and sequencing errors. V, D and J gene segments were assigned by aligning CDR3 sequences to IMGT reference sequences. Each retained sequence needed at least a six-nucleotide match to both a V gene segment and a J gene segment. Rearrangements were classified as productive when the CDR3 lacked stop codons and remained in frame with V and J, and all other rearrangements were classified as non-productive. CDR3 was defined according to IMGT convention as the region running from the second conserved V-encoded cysteine to the conserved J-encoded phenylalanine. In an earlier analysis of 500 to 650 of the donors, sequences lacking an unambiguous match to a single V gene segment were excluded. In an earlier analysis of about 590 of the donors, a V segment was called functional when productive rearrangements were above 56.7%, and segregating when the standard deviation between donors exceeded 5%. A statistical classification framework was built for diagnosing cytomegalovirus status from the catalog of TCR beta chain sequences. A later analysis assigned V and J genes by comparing TCR nucleotide sequences with IMGT/GENE-DB human TR gene sequences. Using the TCRdist pipeline, a later analysis assigned CDR3 sequences along with most-parsimonious VDJ recombination scenarios. In a later analysis, each TCR beta chain was defined by its CDR3 amino acid sequence together with its V-gene family, and reads without a unique V-gene family were excluded. To address suspected cross-contamination and a sequencing artifact, a later analysis removed approximately 590 highly shared, low-generation-probability nucleotide sequences. In a later analysis, a clonal expansion index was calculated for each public chain from normalized within-repertoire ranks of inferred template counts. A later analysis computed generation probabilities with a VDJ recombination model fitted to out-of-frame rearrangements, and checked the results against IGoR. In a later analysis, TCR-TCR, TCR-HLA and TCR-CMV co-occurrence was scored with hypergeometric tests, and a repertoire-size bias correction was applied to TCR pairs. A later analysis estimated false discovery rates by permuting HLA or CMV assignments 20 times. In a later analysis, co-occurring TCRs were grouped with DBSCAN, and TCRdist sequence similarity was added when clustering was performed within HLA-allele-positive subsets. Repertoires with fewer than 30,000 or more than 120,000 public chains were left out of co-occurrence clustering, as were five repertoires with anomalous nucleotide sharing. Sourced from immuneACCESS, this table was stored by TCRdb with only in-frame sequences that have V and J called. A share of the clones is absent; for the studies checked, an unresolved V gene accounts for under half, and the remainder has no known explanation. V, J and clone size reflect that table, while D and trimming were determined from the DNA. In this sample the table shows under 200,000 clones, nearly 80% of which occur a single time. Of the sample, approximately 3.1% is held by the ten largest clones.

The germline V gene (reference sequence) gives CDR1 as MNHNY and CDR2 as SVGAGI. V sheds 2 bases and J sheds 7 bases, leaving 15 bases between their ends. The CDR3 has 14 amino acids, counting the end cysteine and phenylalanine. Only the CDR3 portion is preserved as DNA: 42 bases, with reading frame beginning at the first base. Concerning this clone itself: The target of this receptor is not known. Nothing much larger sits one base from this clone, and base qualities are not available.

The TCR sequence derives from a woman in her 40s in good health and CMV-seronegative. The receptor chain draws on TRBV6-6 and TRBJ2-7; matching of 6 bases hints at TRBD2 as the D gene. The sequencing sample was made of PBMCs. The nucleotides read TGTGCCAGCAGTTACATCTCGGGGGTAGGGGAGCAGTACTTC. It encodes CASSYISGVGEQYF.